This record concerns one T cell receptor beta chain sequence. What it binds is unknown. Repertoires were generated with immunoSEQ multiplex PCR, while TCRdb's copy carries only in-frame clones and drops some. The sample contains tens of thousands of clones, 75% to 90% of which appear only once. Systemic immunosuppression or autoimmune disease history was grounds to exclude patients. Germline CDR1 reads ENHRY; CDR2 reads SYGVKD. V dropped 8 bases and J dropped 4; count of bases not matched to a gene: 4. The CDR3 runs to 13 residues. This entry is derived from a study of OX40 agonist ivuxolimab in advanced cancers. As for the study in general: Participants averaged roughly 60 years of age (range roughly 20 to 90) and were roughly 83% male.

Study-level results: Part of the nonresponder group also had normalized T-cell clonal expansion that was low. The study found among the lowest clonal expansion in partial responders at 0.1-3.0 mg/kg.

The J gene is TRBJ2-7, the V gene TRBV10-3; 11 bases map to TRBD2. The sample here was CD4+ or CD8+ T cells sorted from blood, taken in a trial of the OX40 agonist ivuxolimab. The origin of this receptor is an adult with an advanced solid tumor such as melanoma, head and neck, liver or kidney cancer. The CDR3, as DNA: TGTGCCATCTTAGCGGGAGGGGAGTACGAGCAGTACTTC. Protein: CAILAGGEYEQYF.